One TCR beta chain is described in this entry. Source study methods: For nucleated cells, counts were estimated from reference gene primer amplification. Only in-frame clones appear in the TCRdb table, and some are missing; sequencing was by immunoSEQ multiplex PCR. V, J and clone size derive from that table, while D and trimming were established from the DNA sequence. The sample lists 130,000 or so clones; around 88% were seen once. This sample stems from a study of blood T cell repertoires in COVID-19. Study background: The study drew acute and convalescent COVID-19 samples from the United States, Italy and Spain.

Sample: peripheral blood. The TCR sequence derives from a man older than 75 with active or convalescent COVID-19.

The DNA of the CDR3 is TGCAGTGCCTTCTCTCCCCCTGAAGCTTTCTTT. This encodes CSAFSPPEAFF. The rearrangement uses TRBV20-1 and TRBJ1-1; no clear D gene. V was pared by 6 bases and J by 6 bases, with 11 bases between. Germline V CDR1 and CDR2: DFQATT, SNEGSKA (reference sequence). The CDR3 length is 11 residues.